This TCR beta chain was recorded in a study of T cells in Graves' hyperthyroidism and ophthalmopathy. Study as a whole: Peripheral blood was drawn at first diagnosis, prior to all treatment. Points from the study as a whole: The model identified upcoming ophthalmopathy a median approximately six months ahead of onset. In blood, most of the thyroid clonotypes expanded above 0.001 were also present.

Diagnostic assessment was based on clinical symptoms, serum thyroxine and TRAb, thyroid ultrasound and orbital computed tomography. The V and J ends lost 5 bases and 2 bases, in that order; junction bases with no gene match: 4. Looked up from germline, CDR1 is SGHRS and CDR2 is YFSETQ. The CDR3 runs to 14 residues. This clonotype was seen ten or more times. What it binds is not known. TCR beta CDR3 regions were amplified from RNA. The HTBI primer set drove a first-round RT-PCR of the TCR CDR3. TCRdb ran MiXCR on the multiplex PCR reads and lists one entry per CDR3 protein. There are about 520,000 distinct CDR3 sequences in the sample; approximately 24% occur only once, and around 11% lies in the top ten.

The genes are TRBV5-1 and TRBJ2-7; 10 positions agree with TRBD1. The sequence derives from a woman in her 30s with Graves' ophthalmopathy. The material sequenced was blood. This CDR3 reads CASRRDRGPYEQYF. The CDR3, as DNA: TGCGCCAGCAGACGGGACAGGGGACCCTACGAGCAGTACTTC.